The rows below give T cell receptor beta chains drawn from one sample of a study of naive and memory T cell subsets. TCRdb passed the UMI-ligation and nested PCR reads through MiXCR, listing each CDR3 protein once. The sample lists approximately 80,000 distinct CDR3 sequences, 9% seen once, with about 1.2% in the top ten. The source material was naive CD8+ T cells from blood. These receptors were obtained from a human donor in good health. CDR3s include the opening cysteine and the closing phenylalanine or tryptophan. Part of the rows lack a size; the others show once, few, many or a class for expanded clones.

-	TRBV2	TRBJ2-2	CASSQGLAGAGELFF
few	TRBV7-9	TRBJ2-1	CASSLVGTSVNEQFF
-	TRBV9	TRBJ2-7	CASSARTSGSHEQYF
many	TRBV5-4	TRBJ2-7	CASSKSDGSYEQYF
-	TRBV20-1	TRBJ2-1	CSARGVSGHNEQFF
few	TRBV20-1	TRBJ2-3	CSARALAGAGDTQYF
many	TRBV3-1	TRBJ2-7	CASSPGLNYEQYF
few	TRBV12-3/TRBV12-4	TRBJ2-1	CASNRDNYNEQFF
few	TRBV20-1	TRBJ1-1	CSASLGVNTEAFF
-	TRBV27	TRBJ1-1	CASSNRDRGFNTEAFF
-	TRBV6-5	TRBJ2-2	CASSYSTGTSGELFF
few	TRBV4-1	TRBJ2-1	CASSQGQGEVEQFF
many	TRBV28	TRBJ2-5	CASSRETQYF
-	TRBV15	TRBJ2-1	CATSSPGLAGVGNEQFF
-	TRBV6-1	TRBJ2-2	CASRGTAGELFF
many	TRBV4-1	TRBJ1-1	CASSRQGGTEAFF
few	TRBV9	TRBJ2-7	CASSVGGGRALYEQYF
many	TRBV10-1	TRBJ2-3	CASSESPGGPADTQYF
many	TRBV20-1	TRBJ2-5	CSAPTYRLWEETQYF
few	TRBV10-3	TRBJ2-7	CAISDLAGGPYEQYF
few	TRBV5-6	TRBJ2-1	CASSFGTGSNEQFF
few	TRBV3-1	TRBJ2-7	CASSQDYSGSIYEQYF
-	TRBV9	TRBJ2-4	CASSGGEGPNIQYF
many	TRBV27	TRBJ2-1	CASSPRGGRVNEQFF
-	TRBV29-1	TRBJ2-1	CSVEDGARGTGEQFF
-	TRBV4-3	TRBJ2-4	CASSQATTMGDIQYF
many	TRBV6-2/TRBV6-3	TRBJ2-1	CASTSSYNEQFF
many	TRBV25-1	TRBJ2-7	CASSTGVHEQYF
few	TRBV18	TRBJ2-7	CASSYEGLAGANNEQYF
few	TRBV9	TRBJ2-7	CASSVGSAKTYEQYF
many	TRBV6-2/TRBV6-3	TRBJ1-1	CASRPPRGSPKAFF
few	TRBV10-3	TRBJ2-1	CAIRGLGGNEQFF
many	TRBV10-2	TRBJ1-5	CASSDPQAGYSNQPQHF
many	TRBV6-2/TRBV6-3	TRBJ2-5	CASSYLGQIGETQYF
many	TRBV29-1	TRBJ2-7	CSVEETRTGSSYEQYF